These T cell receptor beta chains were read from a single sample in a study of cytomegalovirus exposure and HLA in healthy donors. Profiling relied on immunoSEQ multiplex PCR, and the TCRdb table lists in-frame clones only, not all of them. The profile shows tens of thousands of clones, 65% to 80% of them singletons. The sequenced sample consisted of PBMCs. The receptors derive from a male donor in good health and CMV-seropositive. Both conserved end residues are part of each CDR3. The order of the fields is clone size, V gene, J gene, D gene, CDR3 DNA, CDR3 protein. A D gene is named only where the DNA matches it firmly. Some rows have no size entry. The others give once, few or many, or a class for an expanded clone.

size: NA
V: TRBV19
J: TRBJ2-7
D: NA
DNA: TGTGCCAGTAGTGTTCTAGGAAACGAGCAGTACTTC
CDR3: CASSVLGNEQYF

size: NA
V: TRBV4-1
J: TRBJ2-7
D: NA
DNA: TGCGCCAGCAGCCAAGATCGGGGCTACGAGCAGTACTTC
CDR3: CASSQDRGYEQYF

size: NA
V: TRBV27
J: TRBJ1-1
D: NA
DNA: TGTGCCAGCAGTGGCTATATGTGGGGGGCGGGGGGCACTGAAGCTTTCTTT
CDR3: CASSGYMWGAGGTEAFF

size: NA
V: TRBV30
J: TRBJ2-1
D: TRBD2
DNA: TGTGCCTGGAGTGTACCAGGACTAGCGGGAGTAGTTGCCTACAATGAGCAGTTCTTC
CDR3: CAWSVPGLAGVVAYNEQFF

size: NA
V: TRBV18
J: TRBJ1-1
D: TRBD1
DNA: TGTGCCAGCTCACCGGACGCAGGGGGCAGGAACACTGAAGCTTTCTTT
CDR3: CASSPDAGGRNTEAFF

size: NA
V: TRBV11-2
J: TRBJ2-7
D: NA
DNA: TGTGCCAGCGACTCCGCGTCTTCCTACGAGCAGTACTTC
CDR3: CASDSASSYEQYF

size: NA
V: TRBV5-1
J: TRBJ2-5
D: TRBD2
DNA: TGCGCCAGCAGCCGCGCGGGGGGTGAACAGGAGACCCAGTACTTC
CDR3: CASSRAGGEQETQYF

size: NA
V: TRBV7-3
J: TRBJ1-4
D: NA
DNA: TGTGCCAGCAGCTTAAACAGGGTTTCCCTTAATGAAAAACTGTTTTTT
CDR3: CASSLNRVSLNEKLFF

size: NA
V: TRBV18
J: TRBJ2-2
D: NA
DNA: TGTGCCAGTTCCGAGACAGCTTTTTGGGAGCTGTTTTTT
CDR3: CASSETAFWELFF

size: NA
V: TRBV30
J: TRBJ2-7
D: TRBD2
DNA: TGTGCCTGGGTAGCGGGGGGGATCGCCTACGAGCAGTACTTC
CDR3: CAWVAGGIAYEQYF

size: NA
V: TRBV27
J: TRBJ1-1
D: NA
DNA: TGTGCCAGCAGCTTGGGAGGAGCTTTCTTT
CDR3: CASSLGGAFF

size: NA
V: TRBV7-3
J: TRBJ1-2
D: NA
DNA: TGTGCCAGCAGCTCAGGGTTGGGCTACACCTTC
CDR3: CASSSGLGYTF

size: NA
V: TRBV4-1
J: TRBJ2-2
D: NA
DNA: TGCGCCAGCAGCCAAGAAGCTAGCCACACCGGGGAGCTGTTTTTT
CDR3: CASSQEASHTGELFF

size: NA
V: TRBV5-1
J: TRBJ1-4
D: NA
DNA: TGCGCCAGCAGCCTCGCCCGAGGAGGGAGAGAAAAACTGTTTTTT
CDR3: CASSLARGGREKLFF

size: NA
V: TRBV5-4
J: TRBJ2-1
D: TRBD2
DNA: TGTGCCAGCAGCCGTAGCGGGAGCTCCTACAATGAGCAGTTCTTC
CDR3: CASSRSGSSYNEQFF

size: once
V: TRBV6-5
J: TRBJ2-2
D: NA
DNA: TGTGCCAGCTACGGAGCGAACACCGGGGAGCTGTTTTTT
CDR3: CASYGANTGELFF

size: NA
V: TRBV5-1
J: TRBJ2-3
D: NA
DNA: TGCGCCAGCAGCGGGCACAGGGCGGTAGATACGCAGTATTTT
CDR3: CASSGHRAVDTQYF